Shown below are 26 T cell receptor beta chains from a single sample sequenced in a study of tumor-infiltrating lymphocytes in primary liver carcinoma. TCR beta cDNA was made from 450 to 500 ng total RNA with a constant-region primer. Library construction for TCR beta comprised three nested multiplex PCR rounds performed with slightly modified ARM-PCR. The study ran its first two PCR rounds for about 11 cycles each, using TRBV1-TRBV30 forward primers and a C-beta reverse primer. A single record per CDR3 protein comes from TCRdb applying MiXCR to the multiplex PCR reads. This sample has around 70,000 distinct CDR3 sequences; roughly 69% occur once, and the top ten carry 28%. Co-extracting RNA and DNA was done with roughly 17-34 mg of unsorted bulk tissue as input. What was sequenced was liver tumor tissue from sampling region 4. The subset was: tumor region T4, right-lateral pole. Receptors were obtained from a man in his forties with primary liver carcinoma and hepatitis B virus infection.

As to this clonotype: Compared with germline, one end of the junction differs, possibly owing to a read error. The chain joins TRBV6-5 to TRBJ2-2; a weak D match, TRBD1 (7 bases). The CDR3 length is 15 residues. The germline V gene has CDR1 MNHEY and CDR2 SVGAGI. The CDR3 protein is CVSSYKPRGAGELFF. CDR3 bases: TGTGTCAGCAGTTACAAACCCAGGGGGGCCGGGGAGCTGTTTTTT.

Sample share makes this clonotype medium-sized. Written as DNA, the CDR3 is TGCAGCGCCGGACAGGGTACTAATGAAAAACTGTTTTTT. As protein: CSAGQGTNEKLFF. The chain recombines TRBV29-1 with TRBJ1-4; 8 nucleotides align to TRBD1. V shed 7 bases and J 2 bases; nucleotides not matched to a gene: 3. The CDR3 is 13 residues long. Germline CDR1 is SQVTM and CDR2 is ANQGSEA.

V is TRBV6-1 and J is TRBJ2-7; D not resolved. This CDR3 spans 11 amino acids. The germline V gene encodes CDR1 MNHNS and CDR2 SASEGT. The CDR3 loop reads CGSSAHYEQYF. In DNA, the CDR3 is TGTGGCAGTAGTGCCCACTACGAGCAGTACTTC.

Comment on this clonotype: One end of the junction is discordant with germline, which a read error may explain. V is TRBV11-1 and J is TRBJ2-3; 9 positions match TRBD2. Looked up from germline, CDR1 is SGHAT and CDR2 is FQDESV (reference sequence). The CDR3 covers 16 residues. In DNA form, the CDR3 reads TGTGCCAGGAGCCTCGGGACTAGCACACAGACAGATATGCAGTATTTT. This encodes CARSLGTSTQTDMQYF.

Note on this clonotype: This may be a read error, as it is one base from a much larger clone. This rearrangement joins TRBV7-2 to TRBJ2-1, with D perhaps being TRBD1 or TRBD2 (6 bases each). Germline CDR1 and CDR2: SGHTA and FQGNSA. The CDR3 consists of 14 residues. The CDR3 DNA reads as TGTGCCAGCAGCGAGGGGGGCTCCTACAGTGAGCAGTTCTTC. Encoded protein: CASSEGGSYSEQFF.

About this clonotype itself: A read error may produce the germline difference seen at one junction end. V gene TRBV6-5 combines with J gene TRBJ2-3, with a possible D match to TRBD2 (5 bases). CDR3 length: 15 amino acids. Germline V gene data show CDR1 as MNHEY and CDR2 as SVGAGI. The CDR3 spells CASRPGIGNYDMQYF. CDR3 nucleotide sequence: TGTGCCAGCAGACCCGGGATAGGCAATTACGATATGCAGTATTTT.

Concerning this clonotype itself: The CDR3 does not end in the conserved phenylalanine or tryptophan, so this is likely a read error. The chain joins TRBV29-1 to TRBJ2-7, with D tentatively TRBD1 (6 bases). Trimming removed 6 bases at V and 5 bases at J, with 20 bases between. The CDR3 is made up of 14 amino acids. Looked up from germline, CDR1 is SQVTM and CDR2 is ANQGSEA. Written as DNA, the CDR3 is TGCAGCGTCCAAGGCCTCCAGGGGCCCGACGAGCAGTACATT. Its translation: CSVQGLQGPDEQYI.

In regard to this clonotype: Its ends do not fully match the called genes, so a read error is possible. The chain couples TRBV11-2 to TRBJ2-3; D possibly corresponds to TRBD2 (6 bases). In germline, CDR1 is SGHAT, CDR2 FQNNGV. This CDR3 has 15 amino acids. Written as DNA, the CDR3 is TGTGCCCGCAGCCCGTTAGCGGCTAGCATAGATACGCAGTATTTT. Protein product: CARSPLAASIDTQYF.

For this clonotype: One junction end does not reproduce the germline sequence, and a read error may be involved. The rearrangement joins TRBV11-2 to TRBJ1-3, with D possibly TRBD1 on 6 matching bases. The CDR3 loop spans 13 amino acids. Per germline, CDR1 SGHAT and CDR2 FQNNGV. The CDR3 loop is CASAQGVGNTVYF. CDR3 nucleotide sequence: TGTGCCTCAGCACAGGGAGTTGGAAACACCGTATATTTT.

With respect to this clonotype: One end of the junction varies from germline; a read error may be responsible. The gene calls are TRBV12-3 or TRBV12-4 and TRBJ1-6; D possibly corresponds to TRBD1 (6 bases). The CDR3 length is 13 residues. CDR3 amino acids: CASTVTGFGAIRF. CDR3 nucleotides: TGTGCCAGCACCGTTACAGGGTTTGGAGCCATCCGCTTT.

The V and J genes are TRBV12-3 or TRBV12-4 and TRBJ2-7, with 10 positions matching TRBD1. The CDR3 has 13 residues. Unmatched junction bases numbered 7, after V lost 9 bases and J lost 5 bases. The CDR3 DNA sequence: TGTGCCAGTACTTGGACAGGGGGGGACGAGCAGTACTTC. It is translated as CASTWTGGDEQYF.

The table lists this clonotype with a few counts. The CDR3 DNA reads as TGTGCCAGCAACTTACGACTATGGAGCTACAATGAGCAGTTCTTC. Translated, it gives CASNLRLWSYNEQFF. V and J are TRBV28 and TRBJ2-1; TRBD2 might be the D (5 bases). The CDR3 spans 15 residues. The V gene's germline CDR1 is MDHEN and CDR2 SYDVKM. V was trimmed by 7 bases and J by 3 bases, leaving 16 bases between them.

This chain connects TRBV12-3 or TRBV12-4 to TRBJ2-7; tentative D call: TRBD2 (5 bases). The CDR3 totals 14 residues. Here the CDR3 reads CESSSHGEGNEQYF. The CDR3 region has the DNA TGTGAAAGCAGTTCACATGGAGAGGGCAACGAGCAGTACTTC.

On this clonotype: An end of the junction differs from the germline gene, which may be a read error. The chain joins TRBV13 to TRBJ1-6; D is uncertain. In germline, CDR1 is PRHDT, CDR2 FYEKMQ (reference sequence). This CDR3 comprises 15 residues. The CDR3 here is CASSPQCAYNSPLHF. The CDR3 region has the DNA TGTGCTAGCAGCCCCCAGTGTGCCTATAATTCACCCCTCCACTTT.

Points on this clonotype: One junction end does not reproduce the germline sequence, and a read error may be involved. The V gene is TRBV5-8, the J gene TRBJ1-5, with D perhaps TRBD1 (5 bases). CDR3 length: 16 amino acids. Germline V gives CDR1 SGHTS, CDR2 YDEGEE. The CDR3 loop reads CASNLEGISLNQPQHF. CDR3 nucleotides: TGTGCCAGCAACTTGGAGGGGATCAGCCTCAACCAGCCCCAGCATTTT.

As to this clonotype: This may be a read error, as it is one base from a much larger clone. The chain uses TRBV6-2 or TRBV6-3 and TRBJ2-7, with D perhaps matching TRBD2 (6 bases). CDR1 is MNHEY, CDR2 SVGEGT, per germline. This CDR3 is 14 amino acids long. The CDR3, as DNA: TGTGCCGGCAGCCTGGGGCGGGAAGTCGACGAGCAGTACTTC. Encoded protein: CAGSLGREVDEQYF.

In regard to this clonotype: This CDR3 is missing its conserved last phenylalanine or tryptophan, likely due to a read error. The chain employs TRBV5-1 and TRBJ2-5, with TRBD1 matching over 8 bases. CDR1 SGHRS and CDR2 YFSETQ come from the germline V gene. Trimming cost V 7 bases and J 1 base; bases outside gene matches: 12. This CDR3 contains 16 residues. The CDR3 nucleotides are TGCGCCAGCCGCCGCCCCGGGACAGGAGTCCAAGAGACCCAGTACCTC. As protein: CASRRPGTGVQETQYL.

In its sample, this clonotype was seen once. The junction departs from germline at one end; a sequencing error may be responsible. V is TRBV4-1 and J is TRBJ1-5; D is unresolved. The CDR3 is made up of 15 amino acids. Germline V gene data show CDR1 as MGHRA and CDR2 as YSYEKL. CDR3 sequence: CASGQGGGGNQPQHF. CDR3 DNA: TGCGCCAGCGGCCAAGGCGGAGGAGGCAATCAGCCCCAGCATTTT.

To note about this clonotype: The conserved phenylalanine or tryptophan normally closing the CDR3 is absent here, so this likely arose from a read error. V and J are TRBV6-5 and TRBJ2-3; D is perhaps TRBD1 (5 bases). The CDR3 spans 15 residues. Germline assignment: CDR1 MNHEY and CDR2 SVGAGI. The CDR3 here is CASNYRDRSTDTQYL. CDR3 DNA sequence: TGTGCCAGCAATTACCGAGACAGAAGCACAGATACGCAGTATTTA.

As regards this clonotype: A junction boundary mismatches the germline segment, possibly from a read error. The rearrangement uses TRBV4-1 and TRBJ2-2, with 9 bases fitting TRBD1. From germline, CDR1 is MGHRA and CDR2 YSYEKL. The CDR3 contains 18 residues. The CDR3 protein is CASCQPSSGTGKVGELFF. CDR3 in DNA: TGCGCCAGCTGCCAACCTTCCTCCGGGACAGGGAAGGTCGGGGAGCTGTTTTTC.

A note on this clonotype: One end of the junction is discordant with germline, which a read error may explain. V usage is TRBV6-1 and J usage is TRBJ1-5; D is unresolved. The CDR3 runs to 15 residues. The germline gives CDR1 MNHNS, CDR2 SASEGT. DNA of the CDR3: TGTGCCAGCAGTGAACGGGGTCTTGACAATCTGCCCCAGCACTTT. Translating gives CASSERGLDNLPQHF.

Comments on this clonotype: One end of the junction is discordant with germline, which a read error may explain. CDR3 in amino acids: CTSSQGDRGVYEQYF. Here the CDR3 DNA reads TGTACCAGCAGCCAAGGTGACAGGGGCGTCTACGAGCAGTACTTC. J is TRBJ2-7 and V is TRBV4-2; 8 bases line up with TRBD1. This CDR3 has 15 amino acids. CDR1 is LGHNA and CDR2 is YNFKEQ in the germline V gene.

A few counts support this clonotype. The junction shows a germline mismatch at one end, possibly a read error. The gene calls are TRBV11-1 and TRBJ2-1; D perhaps matches TRBD2 (5 bases). This CDR3 spans 13 amino acids. The V gene's germline CDR1 is SGHAT and CDR2 FQDESV (reference sequence). This chain's CDR3 is CVRSSEGYDEQFF. Written as DNA, the CDR3 is TGTGTCAGAAGCTCTGAGGGCTACGATGAGCAGTTCTTC.

The rearrangement uses TRBV2 and TRBJ1-5; 7 nucleotides agree with TRBD1. Germline assignment: CDR1 SNHLY and CDR2 FYNNEI. The trim removed 6 bases at V and 0 bases at J, leaving 8 bases unmatched. The CDR3 loop spans 16 amino acids. The CDR3 here is CASSKTTGASNQPQHF. In DNA, the CDR3 is TGTGCCAGCAGCAAAACTACAGGGGCTAGCAATCAGCCCCAGCATTTT.

On this clonotype itself: At one end the junction does not follow the germline gene, possibly because of a read error. The J gene is TRBJ2-3, the V gene TRBV7-9; no reliable D call. Looked up from germline, CDR1 is SEHNR and CDR2 is FQNEAQ (reference sequence). This CDR3 comprises 15 residues. In DNA form, the CDR3 reads TGTGCCGGCAGCTTAGCCGGCGGTGGCACAGATACGCAGTATTTT. As protein: CAGSLAGGGTDTQYF.

Regarding this clonotype: This CDR3 is missing its conserved last phenylalanine or tryptophan, likely due to a read error. The gene calls are TRBV12-5 and TRBJ1-1; no definite D call. The CDR3 totals 12 residues. Germline CDR1 LGHNT, CDR2 FRNRAP. Trimming pared 1 base from V and 7 bases from J, leaving 7 bases between. CDR3 sequence reads: CASGLGRGEAFS. In DNA form, the CDR3 reads TGTGCTAGTGGTTTGGGACGGGGTGAAGCTTTCTCT.